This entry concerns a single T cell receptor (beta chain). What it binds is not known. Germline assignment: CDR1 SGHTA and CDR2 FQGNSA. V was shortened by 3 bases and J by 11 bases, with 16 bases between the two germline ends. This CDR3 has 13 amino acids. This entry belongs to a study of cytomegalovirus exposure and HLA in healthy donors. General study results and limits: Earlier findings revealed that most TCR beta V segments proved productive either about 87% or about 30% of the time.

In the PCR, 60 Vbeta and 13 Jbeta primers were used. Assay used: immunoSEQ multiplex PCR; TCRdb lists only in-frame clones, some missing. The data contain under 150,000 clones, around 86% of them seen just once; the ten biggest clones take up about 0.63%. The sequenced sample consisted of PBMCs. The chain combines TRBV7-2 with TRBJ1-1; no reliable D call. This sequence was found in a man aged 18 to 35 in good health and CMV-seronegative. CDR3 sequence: CASSFLSSWLAFF. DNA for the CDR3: TGTGCCAGCAGCTTCCTCTCCTCATGGCTGGCTTTCTTT.